This T cell receptor beta chain was identified during a study of cytomegalovirus exposure and HLA in healthy donors. Overall study context: Among the 398 genotyped donors, 70% to 85% were placed in the Caucasian-associated ancestry cluster.

V lost 5 bases to trimming and J lost 0 bases; unmatched junction nucleotides: 9. The CDR3 is 16 amino acids. CDR1 and CDR2 from the germline V gene are SSHAT and FNYEAQ (reference sequence). PCR primers comprised 60 Vbeta and 13 Jbeta primers. The repertoire was sequenced with immunoSEQ multiplex PCR; TCRdb's copy has only in-frame clones and lacks some. This repertoire shows 200,000 to 250,000 clones, around 83% found once; its top ten account for 1.4%. The TCR was taken from a girl between 5 and 17 years old in good health and CMV-seronegative. The V gene is TRBV7-7, the J gene TRBJ2-5, with TRBD1 matching over 7 bases. Sequences were obtained from PBMCs. The CDR3 nucleotides are TGTGCCAGCAGCACACATCCGGGACAGCACCAAGAGACCCAGTACTTC. This translates into CASSTHPGQHQETQYF.